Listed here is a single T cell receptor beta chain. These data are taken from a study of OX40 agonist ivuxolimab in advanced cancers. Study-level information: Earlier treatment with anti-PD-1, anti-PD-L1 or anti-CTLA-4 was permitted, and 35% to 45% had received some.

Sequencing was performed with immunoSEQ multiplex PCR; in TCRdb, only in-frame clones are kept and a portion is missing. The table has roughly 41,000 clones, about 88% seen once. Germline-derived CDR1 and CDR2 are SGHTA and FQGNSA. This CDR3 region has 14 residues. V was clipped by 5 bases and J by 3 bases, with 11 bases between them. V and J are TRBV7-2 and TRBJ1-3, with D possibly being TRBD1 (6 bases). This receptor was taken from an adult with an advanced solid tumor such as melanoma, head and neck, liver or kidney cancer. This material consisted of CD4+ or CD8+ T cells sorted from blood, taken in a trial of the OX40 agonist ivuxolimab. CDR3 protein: CASSRTAFGNTIYF. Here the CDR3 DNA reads TGTGCCAGCAGCCGGACAGCTTTTGGAAACACCATATATTTT.